The TCR beta chain described here comes from a study of OX40 agonist ivuxolimab in advanced cancers. Turning to the study itself: At 65% to 90% male, the cohort had a mean age of roughly 60 years, ranging from 23 to 79. Prior anti-PD-1, anti-PD-L1 or anti-CTLA-4 therapy did not bar entry, and more than 35% had some.

This clone was seen more than once but under ten times. Looked up from germline, CDR1 is SGHRS and CDR2 is YFSETQ. After removal of 4 bases from V and 3 bases from J, the junction contained 4 bases not matched to a gene. This CDR3 is 14 amino acids long. The data were produced by immunoSEQ multiplex PCR, yet TCRdb's version contains in-frame clones alone and is incomplete. The repertoire holds tens of thousands of clones, 90% seen once, with more than 0.3% in the top ten. The sequencing here drew on CD4+ or CD8+ T cells sorted from blood, taken in a trial of the OX40 agonist ivuxolimab. J is TRBJ2-3 and V is TRBV5-1; 8 bases align to TRBD1. This receptor was taken from an adult with an advanced solid tumor such as melanoma, head and neck, liver or kidney cancer. For the CDR3, the DNA is TGCGCCAGCAGCGTAGACAGGGGTACAGATACGCAGTATTTT. This codes for CASSVDRGTDTQYF.